This T cell receptor (beta chain) was documented in a study of blood T cell repertoires in COVID-19. Study-wide background: Donors in the United States, Italy and Spain gave samples during acute or convalescent COVID-19.

The assay was immunoSEQ multiplex PCR, and TCRdb's table has in-frame clones only and misses some. The data hold roughly 230,000 clones, with approximately 83% observed a single time. CDR1 and CDR2 from the germline V gene are SGDLS and YYNGEE. Trimming took 4 bases from V and 2 from J, leaving 12 bases between them. This CDR3 region has 14 residues. This TCR was sampled from a human donor in a cohort sampled during active COVID-19. The rearrangement joins TRBV9 to TRBJ1-1; D gene ambiguous. Input material: peripheral blood. In nucleotides, the CDR3 is TGTGCCAGCAGCCCACTTTCTGAAAACACTGAAGCTTTCTTT. Translating gives CASSPLSENTEAFF.